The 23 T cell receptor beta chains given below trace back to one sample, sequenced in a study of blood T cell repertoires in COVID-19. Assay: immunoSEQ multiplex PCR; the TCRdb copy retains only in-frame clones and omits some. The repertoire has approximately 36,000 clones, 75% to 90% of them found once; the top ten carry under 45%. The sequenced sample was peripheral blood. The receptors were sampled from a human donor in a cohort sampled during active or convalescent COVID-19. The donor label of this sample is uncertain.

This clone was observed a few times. The CDR3 loop is CASSPTGNSGNTIYF. The CDR3 coding sequence is TGTGCCAGCAGCCCTACAGGAAACTCTGGAAACACCATATATTTT. The chain links TRBV7-3 to TRBJ1-3; possible D gene TRBD1, 5 bases. The CDR3 has 15 residues. Germline-derived CDR1 and CDR2 are SGHTA and FQGTGA. V was shortened by 5 bases and J by 0 bases, with 11 bases between the two germline ends.

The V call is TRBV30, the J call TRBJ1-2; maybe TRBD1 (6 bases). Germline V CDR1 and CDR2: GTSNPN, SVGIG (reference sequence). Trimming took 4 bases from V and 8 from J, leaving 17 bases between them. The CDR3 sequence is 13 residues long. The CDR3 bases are TGTGCCTGGAATAATGGGGGCCCCACAGGCTACACCTTC. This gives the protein CAWNNGGPTGYTF.

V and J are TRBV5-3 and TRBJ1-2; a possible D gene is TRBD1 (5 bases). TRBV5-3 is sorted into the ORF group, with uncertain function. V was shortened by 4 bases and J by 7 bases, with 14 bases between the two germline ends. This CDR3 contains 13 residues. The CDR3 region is CARSPAGRGGYTF. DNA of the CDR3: TGTGCCAGAAGCCCCGCAGGGCGGGGTGGCTACACCTTC.

The CDR3 sequence: CASRLGAGSTDTQYF. CDR3 nucleotides: TGTGCCAGCAGGTTGGGGGCAGGGAGCACAGATACGCAGTATTTT. The chain links TRBV11-3 to TRBJ2-3; perhaps TRBD1 as D (6 bases). This CDR3 has 15 amino acids. The ends were cut back, 6 bases at V and 0 bases at J, with 13 bases in the middle. Germline loops: CDR1 SGHNT, CDR2 YENEEA.

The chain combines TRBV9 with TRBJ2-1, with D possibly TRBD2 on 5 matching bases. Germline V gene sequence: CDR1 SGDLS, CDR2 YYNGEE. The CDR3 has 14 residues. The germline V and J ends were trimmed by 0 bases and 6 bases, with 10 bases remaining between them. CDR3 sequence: CASSVGKGSNEQFF. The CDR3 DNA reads TGTGCCAGCAGCGTAGGGAAAGGGAGCAATGAGCAGTTCTTC.

The CDR3 DNA follows: TGTGCCAGCAGCTTAGGGGGTAGCGGGGTCAGAGTCTACGAGCAGTACTTC. Translating gives CASSLGGSGVRVYEQYF. The chain employs TRBV11-2 and TRBJ2-7; 8 bases match TRBD2. CDR1 is SGHAT, CDR2 FQNNGV, per germline. The V and J ends lost 1 base and 3 bases, in that order; junction bases with no gene match: 11. The CDR3 extends over 17 amino acids.

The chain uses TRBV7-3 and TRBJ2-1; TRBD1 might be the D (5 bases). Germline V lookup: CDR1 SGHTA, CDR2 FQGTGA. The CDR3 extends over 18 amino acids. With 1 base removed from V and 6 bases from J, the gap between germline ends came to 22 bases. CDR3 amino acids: CASSLRASDGVGANEQFF. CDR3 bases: TGTGCCAGCAGCTTAAGGGCGTCTGACGGTGTAGGGGCCAATGAGCAGTTCTTC.

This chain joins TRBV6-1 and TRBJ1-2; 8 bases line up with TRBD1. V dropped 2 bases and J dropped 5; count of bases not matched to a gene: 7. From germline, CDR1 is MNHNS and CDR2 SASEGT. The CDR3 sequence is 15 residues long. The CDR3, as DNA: TGTGCCAGCAGTGAACGTCGGACAGGGAGGTATGGCTACACCTTC. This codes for CASSERRTGRYGYTF.

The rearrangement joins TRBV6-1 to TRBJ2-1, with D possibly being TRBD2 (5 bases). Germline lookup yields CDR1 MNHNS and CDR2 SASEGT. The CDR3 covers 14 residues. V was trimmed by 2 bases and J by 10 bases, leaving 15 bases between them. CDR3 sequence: CASSETARRNEQFF. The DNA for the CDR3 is TGTGCCAGCAGTGAAACTGCGAGGAGGAACGAGCAGTTCTTC.

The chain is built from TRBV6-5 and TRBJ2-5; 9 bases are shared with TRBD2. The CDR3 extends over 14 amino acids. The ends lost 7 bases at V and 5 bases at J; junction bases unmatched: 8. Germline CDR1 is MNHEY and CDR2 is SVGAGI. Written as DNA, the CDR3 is TGTGCCAGCACTACCGGGACTAGCTGGGAGACCCAGTACTTC. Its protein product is CASTTGTSWETQYF.

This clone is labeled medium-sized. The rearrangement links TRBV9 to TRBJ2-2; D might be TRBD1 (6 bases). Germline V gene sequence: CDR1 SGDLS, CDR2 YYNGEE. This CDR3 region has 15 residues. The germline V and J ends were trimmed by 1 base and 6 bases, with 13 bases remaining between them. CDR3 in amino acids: CASSVLLQGPGELFF. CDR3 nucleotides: TGTGCCAGCAGCGTACTCTTACAGGGCCCCGGGGAGCTGTTTTTT.

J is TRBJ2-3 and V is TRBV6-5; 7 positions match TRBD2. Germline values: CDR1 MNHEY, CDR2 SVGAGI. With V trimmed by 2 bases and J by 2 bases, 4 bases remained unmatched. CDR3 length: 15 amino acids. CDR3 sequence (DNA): TGTGCCAGCAGTTACACTTGGGACTACACAGATACGCAGTATTTT. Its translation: CASSYTWDYTDTQYF.

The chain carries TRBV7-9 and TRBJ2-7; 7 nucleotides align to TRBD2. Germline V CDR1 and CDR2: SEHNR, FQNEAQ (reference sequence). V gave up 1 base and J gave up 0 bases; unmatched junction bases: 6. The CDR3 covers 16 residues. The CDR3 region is CASSLGVAGVSYEQYF. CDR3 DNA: TGTGCCAGCAGCTTAGGGGTAGCGGGTGTCTCCTACGAGCAGTACTTC. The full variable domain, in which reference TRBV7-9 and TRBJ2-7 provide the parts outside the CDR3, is DTGVSQNPRHKITKRGQNVTFRCDPISEHNRLYWYRQTLGQGPEFLTYFQNEAQLEKSRLLSDRFSAERPKGSFSTLEIQRTEQGDSAMYLCASSLGVAGVSYEQYFGPGTRLTVT.

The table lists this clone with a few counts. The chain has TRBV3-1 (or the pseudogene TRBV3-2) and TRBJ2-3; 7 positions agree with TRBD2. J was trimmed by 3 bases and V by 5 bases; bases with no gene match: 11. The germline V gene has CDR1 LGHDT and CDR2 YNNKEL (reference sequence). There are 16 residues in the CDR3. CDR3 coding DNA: TGTGCCAGCAGCGCCTATGGGGCGGGAGTGACAGATACGCAGTATTTT. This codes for CASSAYGAGVTDTQYF.

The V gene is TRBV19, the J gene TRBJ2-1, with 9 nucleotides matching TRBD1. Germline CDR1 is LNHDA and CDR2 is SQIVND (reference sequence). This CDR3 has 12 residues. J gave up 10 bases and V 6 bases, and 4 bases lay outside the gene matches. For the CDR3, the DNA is TGTGCCAGTAGGCCCACAGGGGGCGAGCAGTTCTTC. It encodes CASRPTGGEQFF.

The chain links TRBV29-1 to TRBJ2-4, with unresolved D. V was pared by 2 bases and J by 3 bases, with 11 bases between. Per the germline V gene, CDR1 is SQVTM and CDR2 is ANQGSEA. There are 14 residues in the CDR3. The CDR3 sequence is CSVERAGNKNIQYF. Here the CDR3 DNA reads TGCAGCGTTGAACGAGCAGGCAACAAAAACATTCAGTACTTC.

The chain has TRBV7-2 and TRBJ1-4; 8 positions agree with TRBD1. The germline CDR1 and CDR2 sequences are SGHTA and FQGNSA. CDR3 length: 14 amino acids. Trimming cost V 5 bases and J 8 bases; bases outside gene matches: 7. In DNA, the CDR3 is TGTGCCAGCAGCCCGGGACAGGTCGAGGAAAAACTGTTTTTT. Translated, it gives CASSPGQVEEKLFF. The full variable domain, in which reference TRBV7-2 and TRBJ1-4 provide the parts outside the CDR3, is GAGVSQSPSNKVTEKGKDVELRCDPISGHTALYWYRQSLGQGLEFLIYFQGNSAPDKSGLPSDRFSAERTGGSVSTLTIQRTQQEDSAVYLCASSPGQVEEKLFFGSGTQLSVL.

CDR3 sequence (DNA): TGTGCCAGCAGTGAATATCGGAATTCACCCCTCCACTTT. It yields the protein CASSEYRNSPLHF. This chain joins TRBV25-1 and TRBJ1-6; no clear D. This CDR3 is 13 amino acids long. Germline assignment: CDR1 MGHDK and CDR2 SYGVNS. Trimming took 0 bases from V and 7 from J, leaving 4 bases between them.

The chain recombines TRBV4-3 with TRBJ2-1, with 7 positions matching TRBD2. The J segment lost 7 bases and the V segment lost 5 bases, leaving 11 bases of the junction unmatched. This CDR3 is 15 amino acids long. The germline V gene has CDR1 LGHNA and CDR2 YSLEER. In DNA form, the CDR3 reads TGCGCCAGCAGCGGGGGGAAAGCGGGGATTAATGAGCAGTTCTTC. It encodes CASSGGKAGINEQFF.

The CDR3 DNA reads as TGTGCCAGCAGTCCCCGCGTCGGGCTAGCGAACGAGCAGTACTTC. Protein product: CASSPRVGLANEQYF. The J gene is TRBJ2-7, the V gene TRBV6-5, with D maybe TRBD2 (6 bases). This CDR3 region has 15 residues. Per the germline V gene, CDR1 is MNHEY and CDR2 is SVGAGI. With 5 bases removed from V and 5 bases from J, the gap between germline ends came to 19 bases.

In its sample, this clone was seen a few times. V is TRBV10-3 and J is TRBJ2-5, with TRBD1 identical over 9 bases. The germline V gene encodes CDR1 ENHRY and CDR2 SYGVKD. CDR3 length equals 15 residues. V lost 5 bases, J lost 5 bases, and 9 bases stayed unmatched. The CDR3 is CAISPRDRDKETQYF. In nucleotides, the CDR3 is TGTGCCATCAGTCCCCGGGACAGGGATAAGGAGACCCAGTACTTC.

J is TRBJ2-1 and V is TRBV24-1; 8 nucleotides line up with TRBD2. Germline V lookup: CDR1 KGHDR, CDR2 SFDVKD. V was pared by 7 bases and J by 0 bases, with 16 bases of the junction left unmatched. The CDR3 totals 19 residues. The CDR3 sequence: CATSPPGSGASSSYNEQFF. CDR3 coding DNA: TGTGCCACCAGCCCCCCCGGTAGCGGGGCCTCTAGCTCCTACAATGAGCAGTTCTTC.

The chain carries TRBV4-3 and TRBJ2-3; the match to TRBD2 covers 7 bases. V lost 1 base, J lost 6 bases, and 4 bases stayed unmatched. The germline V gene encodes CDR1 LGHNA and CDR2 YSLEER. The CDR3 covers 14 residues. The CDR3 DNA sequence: TGCGCCAGCAGCCAAGGCCCGGGAGGTGATACGCAGTATTTT. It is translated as CASSQGPGGDTQYF.